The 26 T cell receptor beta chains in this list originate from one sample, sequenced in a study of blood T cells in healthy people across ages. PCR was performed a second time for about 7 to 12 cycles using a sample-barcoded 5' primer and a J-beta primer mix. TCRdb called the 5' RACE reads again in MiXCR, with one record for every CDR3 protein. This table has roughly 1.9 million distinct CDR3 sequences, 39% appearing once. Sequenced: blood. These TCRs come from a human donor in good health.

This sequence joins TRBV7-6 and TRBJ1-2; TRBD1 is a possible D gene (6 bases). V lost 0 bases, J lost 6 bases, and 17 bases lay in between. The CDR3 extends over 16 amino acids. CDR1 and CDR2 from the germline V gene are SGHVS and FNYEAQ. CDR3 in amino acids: CASSLAFGGGCDGYTF. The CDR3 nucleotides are TGTGCCAGCAGCTTAGCGTTCGGGGGCGGTTGCGATGGCTACACCTTC.

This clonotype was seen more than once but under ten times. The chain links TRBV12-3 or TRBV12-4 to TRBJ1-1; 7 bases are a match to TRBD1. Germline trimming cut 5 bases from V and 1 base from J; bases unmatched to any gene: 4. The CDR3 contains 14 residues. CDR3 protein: CASSKTGPNTEAFF. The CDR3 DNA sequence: TGTGCCAGCAGTAAGACAGGGCCGAACACTGAAGCTTTCTTT.

The CDR3 sequence: CASRDLKGTTFTSTDTQYF. The CDR3, as DNA: TGTGCCAGCAGAGACCTTAAAGGGACGACCTTCACTAGCACAGATACGCAGTATTTT. This sequence joins TRBV12-3 or TRBV12-4 and TRBJ2-3; either TRBD1 or TRBD2 may fit D (5 bases each). Between the trimmed V and J ends, which lost 6 bases and 0 bases, there was a span of 25 bases. CDR3 size: 19 residues.

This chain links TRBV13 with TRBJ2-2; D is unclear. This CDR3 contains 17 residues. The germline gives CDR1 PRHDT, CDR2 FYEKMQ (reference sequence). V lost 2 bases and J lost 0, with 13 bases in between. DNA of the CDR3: TGTGCCAGCAGCTTACCGACCGAGTCTTCGAACACCGGGGAGCTGTTTTTT. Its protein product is CASSLPTESSNTGELFF.

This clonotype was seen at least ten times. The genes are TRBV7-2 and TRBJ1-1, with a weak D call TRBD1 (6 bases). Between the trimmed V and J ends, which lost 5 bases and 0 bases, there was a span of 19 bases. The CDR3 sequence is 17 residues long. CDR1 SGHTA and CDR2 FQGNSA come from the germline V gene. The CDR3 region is CASSRPRGGFLNTEAFF. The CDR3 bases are TGTGCCAGCAGCCGACCCAGGGGTGGGTTCTTGAACACTGAAGCTTTCTTT.

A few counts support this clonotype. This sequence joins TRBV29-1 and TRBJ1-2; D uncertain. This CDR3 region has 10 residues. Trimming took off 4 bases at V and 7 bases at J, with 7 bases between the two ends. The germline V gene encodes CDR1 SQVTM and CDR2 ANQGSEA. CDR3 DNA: TGCAGCGTTGGGGAGAGTGGCTACACCTTC. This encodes CSVGESGYTF.

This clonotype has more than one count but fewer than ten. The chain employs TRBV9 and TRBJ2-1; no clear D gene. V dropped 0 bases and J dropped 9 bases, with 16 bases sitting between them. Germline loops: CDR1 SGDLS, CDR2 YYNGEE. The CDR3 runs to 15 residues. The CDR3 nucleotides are TGTGCCAGCAGCGTAGTTGGAATCCCCCTCGGTGAGCAGTTCTTC. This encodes CASSVVGIPLGEQFF.

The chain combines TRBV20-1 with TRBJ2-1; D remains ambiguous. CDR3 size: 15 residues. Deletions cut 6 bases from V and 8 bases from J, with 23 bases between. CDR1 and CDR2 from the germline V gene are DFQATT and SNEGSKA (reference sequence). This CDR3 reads CSATSTYLRSDEQFF. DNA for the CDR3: TGCAGTGCCACTTCGACTTACCTCCGTTCCGATGAGCAGTTCTTC.

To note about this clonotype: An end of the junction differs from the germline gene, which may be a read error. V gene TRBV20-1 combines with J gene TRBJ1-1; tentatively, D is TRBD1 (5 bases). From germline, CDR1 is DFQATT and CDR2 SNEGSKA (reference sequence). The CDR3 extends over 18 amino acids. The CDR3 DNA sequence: TGCAGCGCTAGAGGGCCGGGACCTGTGTTATACGGGAACACTGAAGCTTTCTTT. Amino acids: CSARGPGPVLYGNTEAFF.

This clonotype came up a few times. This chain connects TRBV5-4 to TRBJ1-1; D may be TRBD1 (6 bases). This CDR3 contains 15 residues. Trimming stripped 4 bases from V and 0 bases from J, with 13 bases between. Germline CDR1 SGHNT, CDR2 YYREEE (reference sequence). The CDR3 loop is CASSLRTVMNTEAFF. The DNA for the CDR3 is TGTGCCAGCAGCCTAAGGACAGTCATGAACACTGAAGCTTTCTTT.

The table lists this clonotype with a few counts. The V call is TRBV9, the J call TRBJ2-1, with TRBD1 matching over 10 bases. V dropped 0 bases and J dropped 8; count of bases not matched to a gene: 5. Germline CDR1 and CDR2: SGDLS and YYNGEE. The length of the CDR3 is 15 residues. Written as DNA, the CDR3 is TGTGCCAGCAGCGTAGGGGGACAGGGGTTCTATGAGCAGTTCTTC. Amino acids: CASSVGGQGFYEQFF.

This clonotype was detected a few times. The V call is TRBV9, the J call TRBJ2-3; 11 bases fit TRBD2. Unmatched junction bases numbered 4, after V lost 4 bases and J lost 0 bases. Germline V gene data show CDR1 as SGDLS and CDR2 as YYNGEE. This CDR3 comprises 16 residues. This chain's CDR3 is CASSMRLAGSTDTQYF. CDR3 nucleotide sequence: TGTGCCAGCAGCATGAGACTAGCGGGGAGCACAGATACGCAGTATTTT. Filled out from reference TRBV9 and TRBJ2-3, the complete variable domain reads DSGVTQTPKHLITATGQRVTLRCSPRSGDLSVYWYQQSLDQGLQFLIQYYNGEERAKGNILERFSAQQFPDLHSELNLSSLELGDSALYFCASSMRLAGSTDTQYFGPGTRLTVL.

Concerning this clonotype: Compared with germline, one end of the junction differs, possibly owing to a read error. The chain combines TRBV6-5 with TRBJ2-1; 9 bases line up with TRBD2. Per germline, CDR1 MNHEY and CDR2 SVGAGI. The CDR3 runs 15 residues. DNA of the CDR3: TGTGCCAACAGTTATTGGGCTAGCGGGGTTTACGAGCAGTTCTTC. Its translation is CANSYWASGVYEQFF.

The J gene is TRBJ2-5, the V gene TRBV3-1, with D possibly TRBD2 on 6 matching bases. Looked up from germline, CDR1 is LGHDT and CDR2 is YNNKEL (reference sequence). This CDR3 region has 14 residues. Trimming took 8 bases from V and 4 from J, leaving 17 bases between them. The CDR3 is CASGPGLFRETQYF. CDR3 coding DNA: TGTGCCAGCGGCCCGGGACTTTTCCGAGAGACCCAGTACTTC.

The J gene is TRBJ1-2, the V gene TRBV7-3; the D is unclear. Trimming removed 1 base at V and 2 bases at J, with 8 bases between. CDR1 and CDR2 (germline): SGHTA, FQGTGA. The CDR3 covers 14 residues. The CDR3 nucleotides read TGTGCCAGCAGCTTAAAAGGCAGAAACTATGGCTACACCTTC. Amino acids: CASSLKGRNYGYTF.

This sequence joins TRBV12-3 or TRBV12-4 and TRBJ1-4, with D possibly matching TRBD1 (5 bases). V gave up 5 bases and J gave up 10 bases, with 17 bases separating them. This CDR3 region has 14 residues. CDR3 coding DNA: TGTGCCAGCAGTCCGGGTGAGGGGCGAGGAAAACTGTTTTTT. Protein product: CASSPGEGRGKLFF.

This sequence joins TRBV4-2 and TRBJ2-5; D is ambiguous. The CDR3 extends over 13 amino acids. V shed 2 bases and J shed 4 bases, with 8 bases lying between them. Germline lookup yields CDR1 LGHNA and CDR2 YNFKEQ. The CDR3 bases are TGTGCCAGCAGCCAAAATCGAATAGAGACCCAGTACTTC. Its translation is CASSQNRIETQYF.

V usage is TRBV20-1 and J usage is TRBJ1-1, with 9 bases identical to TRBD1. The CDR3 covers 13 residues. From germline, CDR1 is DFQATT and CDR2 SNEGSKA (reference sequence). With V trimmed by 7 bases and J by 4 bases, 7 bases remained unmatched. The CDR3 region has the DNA TGCAGTGTCTTACGGACAGGGGTCACTGAAGCTTTCTTT. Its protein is CSVLRTGVTEAFF.

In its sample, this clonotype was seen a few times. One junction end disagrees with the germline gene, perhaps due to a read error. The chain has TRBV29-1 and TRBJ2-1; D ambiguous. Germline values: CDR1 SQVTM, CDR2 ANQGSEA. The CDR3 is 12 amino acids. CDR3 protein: CSVLSPLHERFF. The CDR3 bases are TGCAGCGTTCTCAGCCCCCTTCATGAGCGGTTCTTC.

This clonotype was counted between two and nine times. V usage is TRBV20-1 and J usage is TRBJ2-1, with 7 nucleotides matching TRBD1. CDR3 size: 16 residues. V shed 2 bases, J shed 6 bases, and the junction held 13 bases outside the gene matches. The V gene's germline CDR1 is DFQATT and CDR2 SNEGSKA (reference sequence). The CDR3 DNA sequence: TGCAGTGCTAGACCCGTCGACAGGGTAGTTTTCAATGAGCAGTTCTTC. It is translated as CSARPVDRVVFNEQFF.

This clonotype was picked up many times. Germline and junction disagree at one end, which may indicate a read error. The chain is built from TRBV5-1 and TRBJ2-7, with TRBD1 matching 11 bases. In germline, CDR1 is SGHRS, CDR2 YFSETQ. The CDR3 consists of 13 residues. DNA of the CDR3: TGTGCCAGCACCGGGACAGGGGGTTACGAGCAGTACTTC. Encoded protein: CASTGTGGYEQYF.

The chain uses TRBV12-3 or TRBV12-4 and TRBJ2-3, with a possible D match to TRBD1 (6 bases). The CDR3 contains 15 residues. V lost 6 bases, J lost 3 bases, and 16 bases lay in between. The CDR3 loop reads CASSLTGSKTDTQYF. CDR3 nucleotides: TGTGCCAGCAGCCTCACAGGGTCCAAAACAGATACGCAGTATTTT.

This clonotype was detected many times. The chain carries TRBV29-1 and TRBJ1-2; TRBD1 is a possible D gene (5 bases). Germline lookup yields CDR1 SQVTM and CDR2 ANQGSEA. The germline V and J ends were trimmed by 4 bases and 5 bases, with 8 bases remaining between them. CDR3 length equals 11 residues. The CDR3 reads CSVVAGYGYTF. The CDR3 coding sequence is TGCAGCGTTGTGGCAGGGTATGGCTACACCTTC.

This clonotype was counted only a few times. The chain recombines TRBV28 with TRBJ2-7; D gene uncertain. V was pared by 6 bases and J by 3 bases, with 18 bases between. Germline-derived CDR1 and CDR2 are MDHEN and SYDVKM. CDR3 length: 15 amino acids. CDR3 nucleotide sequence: TGTGCCAGCAGCCTCCAGCCCGGTGCTCACTACGAGCAGTACTTC. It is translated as CASSLQPGAHYEQYF. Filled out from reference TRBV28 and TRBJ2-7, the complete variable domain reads DVKVTQSSRYLVKRTGEKVFLECVQDMDHENMFWYRQDPGLGLRLIYFSYDVKMKEKGDIPEGYSVSREKKERFSLILESASTNQTSMYLCASSLQPGAHYEQYFGPGTRLTVT.

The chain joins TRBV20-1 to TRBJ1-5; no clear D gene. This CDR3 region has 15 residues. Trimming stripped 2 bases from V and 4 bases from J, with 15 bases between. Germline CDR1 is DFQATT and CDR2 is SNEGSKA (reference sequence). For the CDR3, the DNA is TGCAGTGCTAGAAGCCCCCTGGACCCGAATCAGCCCCAGCATTTT. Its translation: CSARSPLDPNQPQHF.

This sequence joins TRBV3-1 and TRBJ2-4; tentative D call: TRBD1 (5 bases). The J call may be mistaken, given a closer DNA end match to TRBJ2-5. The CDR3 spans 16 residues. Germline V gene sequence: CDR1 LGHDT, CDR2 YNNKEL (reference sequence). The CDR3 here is CASSQESSGPGETQYF. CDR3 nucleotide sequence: TGTGCCAGCAGCCAAGAGAGTTCAGGGCCTGGGGAGACCCAGTACTTC.